This T cell receptor (beta chain) was obtained from a study of shared clonotypes between healthy human individuals. Notes on the study in general: Few donors limited the genetic and exposure-history diversity represented. Across four donors, naive CD4 shared roughly 5%, naive CD8 about 3.2%, memory CD4 roughly 2.3%, memory CD8 about 0.4%. Clonotypes which were not shared had lower generation probabilities than clonotypes that all four donors shared.

Deletions cut 4 bases from V and 0 bases from J, with 23 bases between. The V gene's germline CDR1 is SGHNT and CDR2 YYREEE (reference sequence). CDR3 size: 19 residues. Measured with immunoSEQ multiplex PCR; TCRdb has only the in-frame clones, and not every one. The sample records roughly 550,000 clones, nearly 97% being singletons. A word on this clone: The target antigen is unknown.

CD45RO-negative cells were positively selected for CCR7, leaving out terminally differentiated effector memory CD45RA+ cells. The chain joins TRBV5-4 to TRBJ2-1; D is unclear. This clonotype was obtained from a woman aged 30 to 39 in good health. The sample was naive CD8+ T cells sorted from blood. CDR3 DNA: TGTGCCAGCAGCACAGACGAACTTTCAACGGAAAGCTCCTACAATGAGCAGTTCTTC. It is translated as CASSTDELSTESSYNEQFF.